The 21 T cell receptor beta chains given below trace back to one sample, sequenced in a study of post-analysis software for immune sequencing data. Whole-study results and caveats: Compared with controls, patients had more of five TRBV segments, including TRBV5-6, TRBV5-1 and TRBV20-1.

The antigens these receptors bind are not known. Unique molecular identifiers were built into the TCR beta cDNA libraries. TCRdb redid the calling of the PCR reads with MiXCR, one entry per CDR3 protein. This table holds hundreds of thousands of distinct CDR3 sequences, under 70% found once. The sequenced material came from blood. These receptors originate from a girl aged 5-17 years with multiple sclerosis.

This chain uses TRBV20-1 with TRBJ2-5; 12 bases fit TRBD2. Germline V lookup: CDR1 DFQATT, CDR2 SNEGSKA (reference sequence). V was clipped by 8 bases and J by 1 base; unmatched bases: 8. The CDR3 runs to 15 residues. This CDR3 is CSWTSGKTFQETQYF. In nucleotides, the CDR3 is TGCAGTTGGACTAGCGGGAAGACCTTCCAAGAGACCCAGTACTTC.

As DNA, the CDR3 is TGCAGTGCTAGCGACAGGCTTAGCACAGATACGCAGTATTTT. This codes for CSASDRLSTDTQYF. The chain is built from TRBV20-1 and TRBJ2-3; a possible D gene is TRBD1 (6 bases). The V gene lost 3 bases and the J gene lost 0 bases, with 10 bases spanning the gap. Germline lookup yields CDR1 DFQATT and CDR2 SNEGSKA (reference sequence). This CDR3 comprises 14 residues.

A single count supports this clonotype. V usage is TRBV6-2 or TRBV6-3 and J usage is TRBJ2-1; 10 positions agree with TRBD2. This CDR3 spans 15 amino acids. CDR1 and CDR2 from the germline V gene are MNHEY and SVGEGT. V was pared by 6 bases and J by 4 bases, with 6 bases of the junction left unmatched. CDR3 sequence (DNA): TGTGCCAGCAGACCCGGACTAGCGGCTTACAATGAGCAGTTCTTC. Translating gives CASRPGLAAYNEQFF.

This clonotype was found a few times. This chain links TRBV15 with TRBJ1-4; no definite D call. Germline CDR1 reads LNHNV; CDR2 reads YYDKDF (reference sequence). Trimming removed 4 bases from V and 7 bases from J, with 19 bases in between. The CDR3 is made up of 16 amino acids. In DNA, the CDR3 is TGTGCCACCAGCAAAGCAGGACCCTCTGGGAGTGAAAAACTGTTTTTT. Protein product: CATSKAGPSGSEKLFF.

This sequence joins TRBV6-1 and TRBJ1-5, with D possibly matching TRBD1 (5 bases). V was clipped by 4 bases and J by 3 bases, with 10 bases between them. Germline-derived CDR1 and CDR2 are MNHNS and SASEGT. The CDR3 has 14 amino acids. CDR3 DNA: TGTGCCAGCAGTGGCAGGGCCGACAATCAGCCCCAGCATTTT. Protein product: CASSGRADNQPQHF.

The J gene is TRBJ1-2, the V gene TRBV12-3 or TRBV12-4; no clear D gene. This CDR3 has 13 amino acids. The V gene lost 7 bases and the J gene lost 2 bases, with 11 bases spanning the gap. The CDR3 spells CASNLDTNYGYTF. CDR3 DNA: TGTGCCAGCAACCTTGACACCAACTATGGCTACACCTTC.

The rearrangement joins TRBV24-1 to TRBJ2-1; 7 bases agree with TRBD2. With V trimmed by 4 bases and J by 3 bases, 11 bases remained unmatched. In germline, CDR1 is KGHDR, CDR2 SFDVKD. The CDR3 has 17 amino acids. This chain's CDR3 is CATSDSGGPSGYNEQFF. In DNA form, the CDR3 reads TGTGCCACCAGTGACTCGGGAGGCCCAAGTGGCTACAATGAGCAGTTCTTC.

The chain recombines TRBV7-3 with TRBJ2-7; a weak D match, TRBD1 (5 bases). The DNA end is more similar to TRBJ2-5, so the J call may be wrong. Per germline, CDR1 SGHTA and CDR2 FQGTGA. This CDR3 comprises 14 residues. CDR3 region: CASSPTGNRETQYF. In DNA form, the CDR3 reads TGTGCCAGCAGCCCCACAGGCAACCGAGAGACCCAGTACTTC.

The sample holds a few counts of this clonotype. The chain joins TRBV27 to TRBJ2-5, with 7 bases aligning to TRBD2. Per germline, CDR1 MNHEY and CDR2 SMNVEV (reference sequence). This CDR3 is built from 17 residues. J gave up 1 base and V 5 bases, and 13 bases lay outside the gene matches. In DNA, the CDR3 is TGTGCCAGCAGTCCCCACGCAGGGAGGGGACTCCAAGAGACCCAGTACTTC. Its protein is CASSPHAGRGLQETQYF.

Points on this clonotype: Without the conserved terminal phenylalanine or tryptophan, this CDR3 likely stems from a read error. The genes are TRBV7-8 and TRBJ2-7; possible D gene TRBD1, 6 bases. CDR1 and CDR2 (germline): SGHVS, FQNEAQ. Trimming removed 1 base from V and 4 bases from J, with 17 bases in between. The CDR3 sequence is 16 residues long. The CDR3 coding sequence is TGTGCCAGCAGCTTAGAGCGACCACAGGGAATATACGAGCAGTACTGC. The encoded protein is CASSLERPQGIYEQYC.

The chain couples TRBV6-5 to TRBJ1-2; 9 bases map to TRBD1. The junction had 12 bases not matched to a gene; V was cut back by 7 bases and J by 6 bases. Looked up from germline, CDR1 is MNHEY and CDR2 is SVGAGI. The CDR3 has 15 amino acids. Here the CDR3 DNA reads TGTGCCAGCACCCGGACAGGGGCCTTCGATCATGGCTACACCTTC. Amino acid sequence: CASTRTGAFDHGYTF.

The gene calls are TRBV20-1 and TRBJ1-4; D is unresolved. V lost 1 base, J lost 7 bases, and 13 bases lay in between. Germline CDR1 is DFQATT and CDR2 is SNEGSKA (reference sequence). The length of the CDR3 is 14 residues. CDR3 loop: CSARAHSPFEKLFF. CDR3 bases: TGCAGTGCTAGAGCACACAGCCCCTTTGAAAAACTGTTTTTT.

The count of this clonotype is one. This chain connects TRBV5-1 to TRBJ2-5; D remains ambiguous. Germline V gene data show CDR1 as SGHRS and CDR2 as YFSETQ. The CDR3 extends over 14 amino acids. V lost 2 bases and J 11 bases, leaving 19 bases between the germline ends. CDR3 loop: CASSFWPAAYKQYF. CDR3 bases: TGCGCCAGCAGCTTTTGGCCGGCGGCCTACAAGCAGTACTTC. The whole variable domain, remainder taken from reference TRBV5-1 and TRBJ2-5, is KAGVTQTPRYLIKTRGQQVTLSCSPISGHRSVSWYQQTPGQGLQFLFEYFSETQRNKGNFPGRFSGRQFSNSRSEMNVSTLELGDSALYLCASSFWPAAYKQYFGPGTRLLVL.

The V call is TRBV11-2, the J call TRBJ2-3; possibly TRBD1 for D (6 bases). This CDR3 has 17 residues. Per the germline V gene, CDR1 is SGHAT and CDR2 is FQNNGV. Deletions cut 2 bases from V and 0 bases from J, with 15 bases between. CDR3 DNA sequence: TGTGCCAGCAGCTTAATCCCCAGGGGAACTAGCACAGATACGCAGTATTTT. It codes for CASSLIPRGTSTDTQYF. The variable domain in full, completed from reference TRBV11-2 and TRBJ2-3, reads EAGVAQSPRYKIIEKRQSVAFWCNPISGHATLYWYQQILGQGPKLLIQFQNNGVVDDSQLPKDRFSAERLKGVDSTLKIQPAKLEDSAVYLCASSLIPRGTSTDTQYFGPGTRLTVL.

The genes are TRBV29-1 and TRBJ1-2; D not certain. Trimming took off 4 bases at V and 3 bases at J, with 6 bases between the two ends. Germline V gives CDR1 SQVTM, CDR2 ANQGSEA. The length of the CDR3 is 11 residues. The CDR3 DNA reads TGCAGCGTTGCGGTGTACTATGGCTACACCTTC. Its translation is CSVAVYYGYTF.

In this sample, this clonotype turned up once. The rearrangement joins TRBV14 to TRBJ2-3; D is ambiguous. V lost 1 base and J lost 5, with 13 bases in between. From germline, CDR1 is SGHDN and CDR2 FVKESK. The CDR3 is 15 amino acids. The CDR3 bases are TGTGCCAGCAGCCAAGGGGTCCTAACCGAAGATACGCAGTATTTT. Translation: CASSQGVLTEDTQYF.

The chain is built from TRBV6-5 and TRBJ2-7; D is undetermined. This CDR3 has 13 amino acids. The V and J ends lost 4 bases and 6 bases respectively, with 13 bases between them. The V gene's germline CDR1 is MNHEY and CDR2 SVGAGI. CDR3 bases: TGTGCCAGCAGTTTTTCCCACTCTGGCGAGCAGTACTTC. Protein product: CASSFSHSGEQYF.

The chain carries TRBV19 and TRBJ2-1, with D possibly being TRBD1 (6 bases). Germline loops: CDR1 LNHDA, CDR2 SQIVND (reference sequence). This CDR3 is built from 12 residues. The V end lost 6 bases, the J end lost 6 bases, and 9 bases lay between the germline ends. The CDR3 DNA sequence: TGTGCCAGTAGAGAACAGGGCAATGAGCAGTTCTTC. This translates into CASREQGNEQFF.

This clonotype was counted a few times. The chain is built from TRBV11-2 and TRBJ1-1; D gene unclear. Deletions cut 2 bases from V and 5 bases from J, with 6 bases between. The CDR3 is 12 residues long. Looked up from germline, CDR1 is SGHAT and CDR2 is FQNNGV. The CDR3 DNA reads as TGTGCCAGCAGCTTATCTGGGACTGAAGCTTTCTTT. This translates into CASSLSGTEAFF.

The chain couples TRBV4-2 to TRBJ2-1; 9 bases match TRBD1. The V segment lost 6 bases and the J segment 6 bases; nucleotides outside the gene matches: 9. Germline CDR1 LGHNA, CDR2 YNFKEQ. The CDR3 sequence is 15 residues long. The CDR3 loop is CASSTRDREANEQFF. DNA of the CDR3: TGTGCCAGCAGTACCCGGGACAGGGAAGCCAATGAGCAGTTCTTC.

This clonotype was observed a handful of times. V and J are TRBV6-5 and TRBJ2-7, with D tentatively TRBD1 (6 bases). CDR1 MNHEY and CDR2 SVGAGI come from the germline V gene. This CDR3 has 21 amino acids. Trimming took off 0 bases at V and 2 bases at J, with 29 bases between the two ends. CDR3 region: CASSYSNLRELRTVITYEQYF. Here the CDR3 DNA reads TGTGCCAGCAGTTACTCGAACCTCCGGGAATTGCGGACAGTCATAACCTACGAGCAGTACTTC.